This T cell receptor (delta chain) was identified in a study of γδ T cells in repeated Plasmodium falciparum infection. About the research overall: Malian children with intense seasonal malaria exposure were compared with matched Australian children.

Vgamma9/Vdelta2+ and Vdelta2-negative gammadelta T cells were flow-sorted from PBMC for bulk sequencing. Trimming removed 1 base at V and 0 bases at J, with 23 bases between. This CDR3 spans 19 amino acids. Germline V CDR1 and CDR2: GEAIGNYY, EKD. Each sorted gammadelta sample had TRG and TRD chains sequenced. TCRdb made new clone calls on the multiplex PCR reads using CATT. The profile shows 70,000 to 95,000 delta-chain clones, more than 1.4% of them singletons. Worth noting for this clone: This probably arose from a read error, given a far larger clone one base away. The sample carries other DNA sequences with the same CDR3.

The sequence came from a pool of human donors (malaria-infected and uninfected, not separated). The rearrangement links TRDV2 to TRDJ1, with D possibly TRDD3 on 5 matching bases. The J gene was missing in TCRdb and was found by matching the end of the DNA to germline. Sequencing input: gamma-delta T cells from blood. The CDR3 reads CACDTVPAFLGEYTDKLIF. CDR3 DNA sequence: TGTGCCTGTGACACAGTTCCGGCTTTTCTGGGTGAATACACCGATAAACTCATCTTT.